This is a list of T cell receptor beta chains from one sample in a study of blood T cell repertoires in COVID-19. Repertoires were generated with immunoSEQ multiplex PCR, while TCRdb's copy carries only in-frame clones and drops some. The sample gives more than 110,000 clones, 84% of which show up once; under 5.5% is in the top ten. The sample taken for sequencing was PBMCs or T cells enriched from blood (not recorded which). These receptor sequences come from a man aged 40-49 years with acute COVID-19. Both conserved end residues are part of each CDR3.

TRBV7-6	TRBJ2-2	16	CASRSTGFGDTGELFF
TRBV4-3	TRBJ2-1	16	CASSQDDRGSYNEQFF
TRBV2	TRBJ2-1	12	CASSSTGNEQFF
TRBV7-9	TRBJ2-1	16	CASSPGGTRSYNEQFF
TRBV5-4	TRBJ2-7	12	CASSTDSYEQYF
TRBV7-9	TRBJ1-4	14	CASSQGQGREKLFF
TRBV2	TRBJ2-1	17	CASSDVLGLAGSNEQFF
TRBV6-2/TRBV6-3	TRBJ2-1	14	CASSIPGLANEQFF
TRBV27	TRBJ1-5	17	CASGRGQGPNSNQPQHF
TRBV24-1	TRBJ1-2	15	CATSEGGKGSYGYTF
TRBV19	TRBJ1-2	13	CASRKRTNYGYTF
TRBV2	TRBJ1-2	12	CASTDRIYGYTF
TRBV29-1	TRBJ1-2	12	CSVEKAEDGYTF
TRBV19	TRBJ2-3	14	CASATSGSTDTQYF
TRBV11-2	TRBJ2-2	16	CASSLISGRDTGELFF
TRBV7-7	TRBJ2-1	13	CASSAGLAEQQFF
TRBV7-8	TRBJ1-6	15	CASSFQQGTYSPLHF
TRBV9	TRBJ2-1	15	CASSFRGASSPEQFF
TRBV7-2	TRBJ2-1	15	CASSPPGTSGNEQFF
TRBV2	TRBJ1-1	15	CASSEGVGAITEAFF
TRBV30	TRBJ2-7	14	CAWRTDRGLYEQYF
TRBV11-3	TRBJ2-5	14	CASSLGGGQETQYF
TRBV25-1	TRBJ2-3	17	CASSELDPGKEPDTQYF
TRBV10-3	TRBJ2-1	15	CAISRIAGGDNEQFF
TRBV28	TRBJ2-4	18	CASSFPIGSPEAKNIQYF
TRBV19	TRBJ2-1	14	CASSIAAGVNEQFF
TRBV3-1/TRBV3-2	TRBJ1-2	15	CASSQTLTGGYGYTF
TRBV7-6	TRBJ2-7	15	CASSLALGQLREQYF
TRBV29-1	TRBJ2-3	11	CSVAGRDTQYF
TRBV7-9	TRBJ2-7	17	CASSQDPGQTSSYEQYF
TRBV18	TRBJ1-5	13	CASSQEANQPQHF
TRBV28	TRBJ1-5	12	CASSFGLWPQHF
TRBV5-1	TRBJ2-5	16	CASSPARDRVGETQYF
TRBV6-2/TRBV6-3	TRBJ2-2	16	CASSYSRDRVTGELFF
TRBV2	TRBJ2-7	13	CASTVQGSYEQYF
TRBV11-2	TRBJ1-4	16	CASSSMSRVRVGKLFF
TRBV11-2	TRBJ1-2	12	CASSPALYGYTF
TRBV27	TRBJ2-7	15	CASGWGGGGAYEQYF
TRBV10-3	TRBJ2-1	19	CAIAPGQGTSGASYNEQFF
TRBV27	TRBJ1-6	17	CASRGGQGFFPSSPLHF
TRBV2	TRBJ2-6	14	CASRHSSGANVLTF
TRBV28	TRBJ1-1	9	CATGQEAFF
TRBV5-6	TRBJ1-1	15	CASSSGLGRNTEAFF
TRBV24-1	TRBJ2-1	14	CATSDVGDNNEQFF
TRBV6-5	TRBJ1-1	14	CASRDSPSLVEAFF
TRBV7-2	TRBJ1-2	12	CASSRTGEGYTF
TRBV4-2	TRBJ1-5	16	CASSQDQDRANQPQHF
TRBV24-1	TRBJ1-2	15	CATSEAGQGATGYTF
TRBV7-9	TRBJ2-3	16	CASSLGAATDTDTQYF
TRBV19	TRBJ2-1	15	CACGLAGLTYNEQFF
TRBV2	TRBJ1-2	14	CASSPREGGYGYTF
TRBV7-9	TRBJ2-3	15	CASSLGGASTDTQYF
TRBV30	TRBJ2-1	18	CAWSVRTGQADHYNEQFF
TRBV3-1/TRBV3-2	TRBJ1-2	13	CASSQDWQNGYTF
TRBV10-3	TRBJ1-5	14	CAISGQGYNQPQHF
TRBV5-1	TRBJ2-2	13	CASSFYGNGELFF
TRBV28	TRBJ2-7	14	CASSQGRSSYEQYF
TRBV7-8	TRBJ2-3	15	CASILSGGRTDTQYF
TRBV28	TRBJ1-3	17	CASSSLTRGSYGNTIYF